One sample yielded the 16 T cell receptor beta chains listed below, sequenced in a study of blood T cell repertoires in COVID-19. This table comes from immunoSEQ multiplex PCR, and its TCRdb copy is limited to in-frame clones, with some not included. This table holds some 240,000 clones, more than 65% found once. Sequencing used PBMCs or T cells enriched from blood (not recorded which). These receptors came from a man aged 50 or older who had recovered from COVID-19.

This chain's CDR3 is CSVESLRDNEQFF. CDR3 DNA sequence: TGCAGCGTTGAAAGTCTGAGGGACAATGAGCAGTTCTTC. V usage is TRBV29-1 and J usage is TRBJ2-1, with a tentative D call TRBD2 (5 bases). The CDR3 is 13 amino acids. CDR1 is SQVTM, CDR2 ANQGSEA, per germline. V was clipped by 2 bases and J by 5 bases, with 10 bases between them.

This clone was counted only a few times. V usage is TRBV5-1 and J usage is TRBJ1-4, with 8 bases aligning to TRBD1. This CDR3 is built from 15 residues. V lost 4 bases and J lost 7; bases outside the gene matches: 9. CDR1 is SGHRS and CDR2 is YFSETQ in the germline V gene. The CDR3 nucleotides are TGCGCCAGCAGCCGGACAGGGATGGGCGGTGAAAAACTGTTTTTT. Its protein is CASSRTGMGGEKLFF.

The rearrangement uses TRBV12-3 or TRBV12-4 and TRBJ2-1; tentative D call: TRBD1 (5 bases). V lost 2 bases to trimming and J lost 16 bases, with 15 bases between them. This CDR3 is built from 12 residues. The CDR3 nucleotides read TGTGCCAGCAGTTTAAGGTCGGCAGGGCAATTCTTC. Its translation is CASSLRSAGQFF.

The V and J genes are TRBV6-5 and TRBJ2-7; the match to TRBD1 covers 8 bases. With 7 bases clipped from V and 7 bases from J, the junction kept 6 bases outside the gene matches. Per germline, CDR1 MNHEY and CDR2 SVGAGI. This CDR3 contains 12 residues. The CDR3 loop is CASTQGASEQYF. The CDR3 bases are TGTGCCAGCACTCAGGGGGCGAGTGAGCAGTACTTC.

J is TRBJ2-7 and V is TRBV5-1, with unresolved D. The V end lost 0 bases, the J end lost 0 bases, and 10 bases lay between the germline ends. Germline V gene sequence: CDR1 SGHRS, CDR2 YFSETQ. This CDR3 has 15 amino acids. The CDR3 DNA follows: TGCGCCAGCAGCTTGGACGTCGGTAGCTCCTACGAGCAGTACTTC. Amino acid sequence: CASSLDVGSSYEQYF. The full variable domain, with the rest looked up from reference TRBV5-1 and TRBJ2-7, is KAGVTQTPRYLIKTRGQQVTLSCSPISGHRSVSWYQQTPGQGLQFLFEYFSETQRNKGNFPGRFSGRQFSNSRSEMNVSTLELGDSALYLCASSLDVGSSYEQYFGPGTRLTVT.

V is TRBV7-3 and J is TRBJ2-1; 7 bases line up with TRBD1. Germline V gene sequence: CDR1 SGHTA, CDR2 FQGTGA. The CDR3 totals 15 residues. V lost 1 base and J lost 6; bases outside the gene matches: 6. CDR3 sequence (DNA): TGTGCCAGCAGCTTAATGGCAGGGGGTGTCAATGAGCAGTTCTTC. Its protein is CASSLMAGGVNEQFF.

The chain recombines TRBV5-8 with TRBJ2-6; D remains unclear. Germline CDR1 reads SGHTS; CDR2 reads YDEGEE. This CDR3 comprises 15 residues. V was cut by 1 base and J by 2 bases, with 7 bases left in between. The CDR3 sequence: CASSLPGPGANVLTF. The DNA of the CDR3 is TGTGCCAGCAGCTTGCCTGGGCCTGGGGCCAACGTCCTGACTTTC.

This clone was counted a single time. DNA for the CDR3: TGTGCCAGCAGCTCCACCCCGGGACTAACACTCTATGGCTACACCTTC. It translates to CASSSTPGLTLYGYTF. This sequence joins TRBV9 and TRBJ1-2, with D possibly being TRBD1 (5 bases). V lost 4 bases, J lost 4 bases, and 20 bases lay in between. The CDR3 is 16 residues long. Germline V CDR1 and CDR2: SGDLS, YYNGEE. The variable domain in full, completed from reference TRBV9 and TRBJ1-2, reads DSGVTQTPKHLITATGQRVTLRCSPRSGDLSVYWYQQSLDQGLQFLIQYYNGEERAKGNILERFSAQQFPDLHSELNLSSLELGDSALYFCASSSTPGLTLYGYTFGSGTRLTVV.

V is TRBV19 and J is TRBJ1-5, with TRBD1 matching 7 bases. V lost 4 bases and J lost 0; bases outside the gene matches: 3. Germline V CDR1 and CDR2: LNHDA, SQIVND (reference sequence). The CDR3 totals 15 residues. The CDR3 bases are TGTGCCAGTAGTAGGACAGGATTTAGCAATCAGCCCCAGCATTTT. It translates to CASSRTGFSNQPQHF.

The chain recombines TRBV28 with TRBJ1-2; 7 positions match TRBD1. Unmatched junction bases numbered 3, after V lost 4 bases and J lost 4 bases. The V gene's germline CDR1 is MDHEN and CDR2 SYDVKM. This CDR3 spans 13 amino acids. CDR3 region: CASSSDRIYGYTF. DNA for the CDR3: TGTGCCAGCAGTTCGGACAGGATCTATGGCTACACCTTC.

V and J are TRBV10-3 and TRBJ1-1, with 9 bases identical to TRBD1. J gave up 8 bases and V 5 bases, and 9 bases lay outside the gene matches. The length of the CDR3 is 14 residues. Germline CDR1 is ENHRY and CDR2 is SYGVKD. CDR3 amino acids: CAISSGQGTSEAFF. DNA for the CDR3: TGTGCCATCAGTTCCGGACAGGGGACTTCAGAAGCTTTCTTT.

For the CDR3, the DNA is TGTGCCAGCAGGGAGGGGACAGCGGTCTATGGCTACACCTTC. Translation gives CASREGTAVYGYTF. This chain links TRBV28 with TRBJ1-2; 7 nucleotides agree with TRBD1. The V gene's germline CDR1 is MDHEN and CDR2 SYDVKM. The ends lost 6 bases at V and 4 bases at J; junction bases unmatched: 8. The CDR3 contains 14 residues.

The chain has TRBV6-5 and TRBJ1-5, with D possibly matching TRBD1 (6 bases). The CDR3 sequence is 15 residues long. From germline, CDR1 is MNHEY and CDR2 SVGAGI. The V end lost 0 bases, the J end lost 6 bases, and 12 bases lay between the germline ends. The CDR3: CASSYSGTTGQPQHF. CDR3 nucleotides: TGTGCCAGCAGTTACTCCGGGACAACGGGTCAGCCCCAGCATTTT.

This clone was counted a single time. The gene calls are TRBV2 and TRBJ1-5; D is unclear. Germline-derived CDR1 and CDR2 are SNHLY and FYNNEI. Trimming took 10 bases from V and 2 from J, leaving 9 bases between them. This CDR3 is built from 12 residues. The CDR3 bases are TGTGCCACGGCGGGCGGCAATCAGCCCCAGCATTTT. Amino acids: CATAGGNQPQHF.

The chain carries TRBV6-5 and TRBJ2-7, with D possibly matching TRBD2 (5 bases). Germline values: CDR1 MNHEY, CDR2 SVGAGI. The CDR3 runs 14 residues. Trimming removed 2 bases at V and 4 bases at J, with 12 bases between. Here the CDR3 reads CASSYDVGIYEQYF. The CDR3 region has the DNA TGTGCCAGCAGTTACGACGTCGGGATATACGAGCAGTACTTC.

This chain links TRBV4-3 with TRBJ2-7, with TRBD1 identical over 7 bases. Germline-derived CDR1 and CDR2 are LGHNA and YSLEER. The junction had 2 bases not matched to a gene; V was cut back by 1 base and J by 5 bases. This CDR3 is 13 amino acids long. The DNA of the CDR3 is TGCGCCAGCAGCCAAGCGACAGGGCACGAGCAGTACTTC. Its protein is CASSQATGHEQYF.